Here is one TCR beta chain with its context. This CDR3 spans 15 amino acids. CDR1 is SGHTA and CDR2 is FQGNSA in the germline V gene. With V trimmed by 4 bases and J by 1 base, 3 bases remained unmatched. Only in-frame clones appear in the TCRdb table, and some are missing; sequencing was by immunoSEQ multiplex PCR. There are some 100,000 clones in the sample; 94% occur only once, and approximately 0.88% lies in the top ten. These data originate in a study of T cell changes during pregnancy in multiple sclerosis. The V gene is TRBV7-2, the J gene TRBJ2-3, with TRBD2 identical over 9 bases. The origin of this receptor is a female donor with multiple sclerosis, enrolled in a pregnancy study. Sequencing used peripheral blood, obtained before pregnancy. CDR3 sequence reads: CASSSTSGRTDTQYF. In nucleotides, the CDR3 is TGTGCCAGCAGCTCGACTAGCGGCCGCACAGATACGCAGTATTTT.